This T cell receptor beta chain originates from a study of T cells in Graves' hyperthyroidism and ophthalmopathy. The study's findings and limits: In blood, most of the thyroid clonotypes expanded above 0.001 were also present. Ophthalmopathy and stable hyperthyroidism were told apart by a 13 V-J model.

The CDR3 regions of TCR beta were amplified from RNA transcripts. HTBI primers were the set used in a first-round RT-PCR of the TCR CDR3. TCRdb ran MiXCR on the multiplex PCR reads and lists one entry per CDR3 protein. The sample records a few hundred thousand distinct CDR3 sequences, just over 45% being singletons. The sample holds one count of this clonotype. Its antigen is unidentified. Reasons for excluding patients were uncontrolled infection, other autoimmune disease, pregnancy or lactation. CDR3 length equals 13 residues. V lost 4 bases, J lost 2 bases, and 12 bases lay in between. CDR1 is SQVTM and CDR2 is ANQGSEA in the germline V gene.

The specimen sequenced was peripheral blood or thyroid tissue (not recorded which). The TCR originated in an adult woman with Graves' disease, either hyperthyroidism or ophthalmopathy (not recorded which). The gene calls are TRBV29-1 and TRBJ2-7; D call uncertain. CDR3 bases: TGCAGCGTTGGGCTAGACCGACCCTACGAGCAGTACTTC. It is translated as CSVGLDRPYEQYF.